The clone carrying this TCR beta chain was seen ten or more times. Its cognate antigen is unknown. The CDR3 consists of 15 residues. Germline CDR1 and CDR2: MNHEY and SVGAGI. Deletions cut 5 bases from V and 4 bases from J, with 17 bases between. The data belong to a study of cytomegalovirus exposure and HLA in healthy donors. At the level of the study: Researchers found that less than 90% of 350 to 500 genotyped donors fell within the Caucasian-associated ancestry cluster.

The PCR contained 60 Vbeta and 13 Jbeta primers. Libraries were prepared by immunoSEQ multiplex PCR; TCRdb keeps only in-frame clonotypes and omits some of them. The table includes some 150,000 clones, approximately 80% detected once. Study-wide results and limits: Per a later analysis, roughly 17,000 TCR beta sequences showed association with HLA alleles at 0.05 false discovery rate.

The material sequenced was PBMCs. This TCR was sampled from a man aged 50 or older in good health and CMV-seronegative. The chain links TRBV6-5 to TRBJ1-1; D might be TRBD1 (5 bases). CDR3 in DNA: TGTGCCAGCAGTACCGCCGGAGGGGCGTTCACTGAAGCTTTCTTT. Translating it yields CASSTAGGAFTEAFF.